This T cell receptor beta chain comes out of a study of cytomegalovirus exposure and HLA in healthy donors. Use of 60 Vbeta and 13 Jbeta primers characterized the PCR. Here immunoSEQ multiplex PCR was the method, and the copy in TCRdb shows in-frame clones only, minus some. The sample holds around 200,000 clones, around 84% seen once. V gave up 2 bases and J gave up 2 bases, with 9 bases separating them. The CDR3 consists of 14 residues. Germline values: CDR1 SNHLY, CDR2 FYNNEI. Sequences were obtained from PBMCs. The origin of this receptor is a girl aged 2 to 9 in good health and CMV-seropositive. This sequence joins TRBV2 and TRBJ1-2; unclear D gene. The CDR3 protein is CASSERRSNYGYTF. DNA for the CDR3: TGTGCCAGCAGTGAACGGAGATCGAACTATGGCTACACCTTC.